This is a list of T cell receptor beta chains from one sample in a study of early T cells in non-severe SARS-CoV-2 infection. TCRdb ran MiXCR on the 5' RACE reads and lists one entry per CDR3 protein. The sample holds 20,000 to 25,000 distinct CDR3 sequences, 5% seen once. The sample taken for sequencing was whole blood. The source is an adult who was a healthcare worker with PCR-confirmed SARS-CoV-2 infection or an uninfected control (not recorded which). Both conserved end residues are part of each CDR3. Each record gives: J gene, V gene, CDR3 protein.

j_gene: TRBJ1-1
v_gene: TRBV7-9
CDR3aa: CASKGDRGEAFF

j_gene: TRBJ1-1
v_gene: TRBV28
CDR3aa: CASSHTPNLRTEAFF

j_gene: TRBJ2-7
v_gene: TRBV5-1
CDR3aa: CASEDLSSYEQYF

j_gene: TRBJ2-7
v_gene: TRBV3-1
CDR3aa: CASSQGVGGTYEQYF

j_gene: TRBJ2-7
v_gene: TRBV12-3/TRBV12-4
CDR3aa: CASSSGQGGLNEQYF

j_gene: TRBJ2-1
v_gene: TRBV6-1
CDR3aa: CASSWTYNEQFF

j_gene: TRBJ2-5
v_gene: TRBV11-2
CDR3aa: CASSLVLDLREGKYF

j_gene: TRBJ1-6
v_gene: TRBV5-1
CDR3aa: CASSLATGTYSPLHF

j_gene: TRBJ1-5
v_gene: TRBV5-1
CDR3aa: CASSSGQGNQPQHF

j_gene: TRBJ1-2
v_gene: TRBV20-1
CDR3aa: CSARVAGTYGYTF

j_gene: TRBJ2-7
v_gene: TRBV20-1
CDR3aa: CSVPTGERREQYF

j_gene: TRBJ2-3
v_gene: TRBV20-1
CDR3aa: CSARLAGGNTDTQYF

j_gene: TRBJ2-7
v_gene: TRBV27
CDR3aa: CASSLGAGVYEQYF

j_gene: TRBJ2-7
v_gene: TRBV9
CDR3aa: CASSVASGSYEQYF

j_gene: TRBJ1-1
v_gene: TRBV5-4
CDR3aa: CASSLGGNTEAFF

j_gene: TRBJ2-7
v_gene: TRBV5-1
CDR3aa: CANSLAFGYEQYF

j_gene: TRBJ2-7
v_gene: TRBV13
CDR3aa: CASSLGQGAKFREQYF

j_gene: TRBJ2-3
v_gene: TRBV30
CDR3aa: CASESDTQYF

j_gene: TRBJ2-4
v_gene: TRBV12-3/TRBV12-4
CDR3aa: CASRNLGQDKNIQYF

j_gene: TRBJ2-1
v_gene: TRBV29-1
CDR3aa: CSVGGFNEQFF

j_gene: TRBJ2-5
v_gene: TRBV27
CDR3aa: CASSLSRETQYF

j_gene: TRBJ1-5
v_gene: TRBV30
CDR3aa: CAWSTGGSRQPQHF